This T cell receptor (beta chain) was identified during a study of cytomegalovirus exposure and HLA in healthy donors. Background on the study: There were 117 million unique TCR beta sequences, drawn from about 180 million T cells, in an earlier analysis. Findings and caveats of the study: A likely sequencing artifact accounted for one observed cluster of highly shared sequence variants. It was 150 to 200 TCR beta chains that were listed as cytomegalovirus-associated. Of the V segments, some could not be distinguished, including TRBV6-2 and TRBV6-3, and were excluded.

Points on this clone: Its target is unknown.

PCR amplification relied on 60 Vbeta primers (plus 13 Jbeta primers). Sequencing used immunoSEQ multiplex PCR; TCRdb keeps in-frame clones, though not all of them. The repertoire holds around 140,000 clones, with approximately 78% as singletons. V was trimmed by 1 base and J by 2 bases, leaving 6 bases between them. Germline CDR1 and CDR2: LNHDA and SQIVND (reference sequence). This CDR3 has 14 residues. This sequence originates from a woman between 45 and 60 years old in good health and CMV-seropositive. This chain connects TRBV19 to TRBJ1-5; D gene unclear. The specimen sequenced was PBMCs. The CDR3 loop reads CASSIARGNQPQHF. The CDR3 DNA follows: TGTGCCAGTAGTATAGCAAGAGGCAATCAGCCCCAGCATTTT.